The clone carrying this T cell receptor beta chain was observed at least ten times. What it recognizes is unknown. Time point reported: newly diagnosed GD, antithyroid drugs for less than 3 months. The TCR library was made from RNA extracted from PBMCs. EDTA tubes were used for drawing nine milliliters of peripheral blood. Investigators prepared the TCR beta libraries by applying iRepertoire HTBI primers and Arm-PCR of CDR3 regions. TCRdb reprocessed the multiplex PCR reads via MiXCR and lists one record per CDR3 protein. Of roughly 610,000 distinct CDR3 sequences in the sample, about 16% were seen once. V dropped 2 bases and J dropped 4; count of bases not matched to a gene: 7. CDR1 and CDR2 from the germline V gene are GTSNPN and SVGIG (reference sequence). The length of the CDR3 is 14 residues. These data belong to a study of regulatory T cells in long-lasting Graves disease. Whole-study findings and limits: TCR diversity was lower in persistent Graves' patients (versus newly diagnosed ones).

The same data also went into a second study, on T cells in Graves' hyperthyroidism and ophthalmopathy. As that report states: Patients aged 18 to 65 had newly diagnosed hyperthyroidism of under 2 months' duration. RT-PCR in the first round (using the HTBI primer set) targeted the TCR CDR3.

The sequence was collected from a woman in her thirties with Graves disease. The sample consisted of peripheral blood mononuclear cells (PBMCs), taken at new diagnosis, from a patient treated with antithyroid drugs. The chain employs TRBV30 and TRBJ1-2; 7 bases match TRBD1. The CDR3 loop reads CAWSLSTGIYGYTF. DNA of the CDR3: TGTGCCTGGAGTCTCTCGACAGGGATCTATGGCTACACCTTC.